This note documents a single T cell receptor (beta chain) sequence. This entry comes from a study of blood T cell repertoires in COVID-19. On the study more broadly: The origin of the acute and convalescent COVID-19 samples was the United States, Italy and Spain. From T cells, B-cell-depleted T cells, or PBMCs came the material, which was cDNA or gDNA.

Per the authors' pipeline: How many nucleated cells were present was estimated from reference gene primer amplification. Clones were read by immunoSEQ multiplex PCR, and TCRdb kept only the in-frame ones, dropping some. That table gives V, J and clone size, and the DNA gave D and trimming. The table lists 200,000 to 300,000 clones, 88% of them singletons, with 0.99% in the top ten. Material for sequencing was peripheral blood. The clonotype comes from a woman between 35 and 50 years old who had recovered from COVID-19.

CDR3 region: CASSLGLAGGSHYEQYF. The CDR3 DNA is TGTGCCAGCAGCTTAGGGCTAGCGGGAGGGTCACACTACGAGCAGTACTTC. This rearrangement joins TRBV7-2 to TRBJ2-7; 12 nucleotides match TRBD2. CDR3 length: 17 residues. CDR1 SGHTA and CDR2 FQGNSA come from the germline V gene. V lost 1 base to trimming and J lost 3 bases; unmatched junction nucleotides: 7.